This T cell receptor (beta chain) appears in the sequencing data of a study of cytomegalovirus exposure and HLA in healthy donors. This clone was picked up one time. Its matching antigen is unknown. Assay used: immunoSEQ multiplex PCR; TCRdb lists only in-frame clones, some missing. This sample has 100,000 to 150,000 clones, with 90% to 97% found just once. The CDR3 covers 14 residues. J gave up 3 bases and V 4 bases, and 5 bases lay outside the gene matches. Germline V gene data show CDR1 as KGHSH and CDR2 as LQKENI. The donors were part of the roughly 130-subject validation cohort, which stood apart from the roughly 670-subject first cohort. Study-wide points: CMV antigen specificity was confirmed in vitro for three CMV-associated chains.

Sequencing used PBMCs. This chain joins TRBV18 and TRBJ1-1; TRBD1 aligns across 7 bases. The TCR sequence derives from a man aged 18 to 35 in good health and CMV-seronegative. The CDR3 region has the DNA TGTGCCAGCTCACGACAGGGAACGGACACTGAAGCTTTCTTT. Translation: CASSRQGTDTEAFF. The full variable domain, its missing parts supplied by reference TRBV18 and TRBJ1-1, is NAGVMQNPRHLVRRRGQEARLRCSPMKGHSHVYWYRQLPEEGLKFMVYLQKENIIDESGMPKERFSAEFPKEGPSILRIQQVVRGDSAAYFCASSRQGTDTEAFFGQGTRLTVV.